The source of this T cell receptor (beta chain) is a study of blood T cell repertoires in COVID-19 (dated by TCRdb to about 2020). For the study in its entirety: Samples covering the acute and convalescent phases of COVID-19 were provided by collaborators in the United States, Italy and Spain. Subjects who had been exposed to COVID-19, were actively infected with it, or had recovered from it provided the deeply sampled blood TCRbeta repertoires that made up the dataset. The samples were drawn from two sources: the first 160 participants of the ongoing ImmuneRACE study, and 1,000 to 1,500 subjects contributed by 6 global collaborators. HLA class I and class II types, where available, came from metadata supplied by the sample provider rather than from assay-based typing. A de-identified subject ID, COVID-19 status, age in years and sex were almost always included in the sample metadata. The prospective study material was composed of cDNA or gDNA derived from T cells, B-cell-depleted T cells, or PBMCs. The repertoires were made available in a free public database intended to serve as a resource for research on the immune response to SARS-CoV-2.

As for this clone: Its antigen specificity is not known. No much larger clone exists at a distance of one base, and base qualities are not known.

The immunoSEQ Assay, a bias-controlled multiplex PCR, was used to amplify TCRbeta CDR3 regions from genomic DNA. In the original analysis: Within the assay, amplification of reference gene primers was used to estimate how many nucleated cells each sample contained. Sequence reads were collapsed and filtered to measure the absolute abundance of every unique TCRbeta CDR3 rearrangement. Productive Simpson clonality was computed per sample as the square root of Simpson's diversity index over productive rearrangements. Entries here come from immuneACCESS through TCRdb and include only in-frame sequences with V and J called. Some clones fail to appear in such tables; in the studies checked, an unresolved V gene covers under half of the shortfall, and the cause of the remainder is unknown. The V and J calls and the clone size are those of that table, but D and trimming were determined from the DNA. Within this sample are over 65,000 clones, with 75% to 90% of them counted one time only. The leading ten clones occupy less than 35% of the sample.

Each collaborating institution followed its own protocols to collect whole blood in K2EDTA tubes. Collaborator samples were shipped for TCRbeta analysis as frozen whole blood, isolated PBMCs, or DNA extracted from either sample type. Taken from the germline V gene (reference sequence), the CDR1 and CDR2 loops are SEHNR and FQNEAQ. The CDR3 spans 16 residues, from the cysteine through the phenylalanine. The kept DNA is CDR3 alone, 48 bases in frame from the first base. Trimming takes 2 bases off V and 7 bases off J; junction bases not matched to a gene: 7. General findings and caveats noted by the study authors: Clinical and demographic metadata were provided uncurated, with the amount varying by source and participant.

This sequence was found in a man in his fifties or sixties with active or convalescent COVID-19. Sample: peripheral blood. Recombination linked TRBV7-9 to TRBJ1-6, with 8 bases matching TRBD1. The nucleotide sequence reads TGTGCCAGCAGCTTAAGGGGACAGGCGACGAATTCACCCCTCCACTTT. This gives the protein CASSLRGQATNSPLHF.